The rows below give T cell receptor beta chains drawn from one sample of a study of human T cells and chemical hapten exposure. One entry per CDR3 protein results from TCRdb running MiXCR on the RACE reads. The sample contains around 130,000 distinct CDR3 sequences, about 11% of which appear only once. Sequenced material: whole blood, taken in connection with sensitization to the hapten diphenylcyclopropenone (DPC). The source of these receptors is a woman aged 45-65 years with alopecia areata. Some clones in this sample may be carry-over from other donors' samples. Both conserved end residues are trimmed from each CDR3. Each record gives: CDR3 length, V gene, clone size, J gene, CDR3 protein. Not all rows give a size; the values are once, few, many and, for expanded clones, a class.

15,TRBV18,few,TRBJ2-3,ASSSGTSGSLRDTQY
12,TRBV12-3/TRBV12-4,few,TRBJ1-5,ASSLAAVRVPQH
11,TRBV13,many,TRBJ2-7,ASSSPPRSEQY
13,TRBV3-1,-,TRBJ2-7,ASSQDLGGPYEQY
13,TRBV28,many,TRBJ2-7,ASRYGLAGMYEQY
13,TRBV7-2,many,TRBJ1-1,ASSLSGGSGTEAF
12,TRBV5-1,few,TRBJ1-4,ASRRDLRKEKLF
13,TRBV9,few,TRBJ2-1,ASSVEPSRLNEQF
12,TRBV7-9,many,TRBJ1-6,ASSLTGENSPLH
13,TRBV20-1,few,TRBJ2-7,SAYPTGGRTYEQY
10,TRBV28,-,TRBJ2-3,ASSTTVDTQY
11,TRBV3-2,-,TRBJ2-4,ASSIAGQNIQY
13,TRBV2,-,TRBJ2-3,ASSEVASRTDTQY
10,TRBV29-1,few,TRBJ2-7,SVRAGPYEQY
12,TRBV6-2/TRBV6-3,-,TRBJ2-2,ASSPPSNTGELF